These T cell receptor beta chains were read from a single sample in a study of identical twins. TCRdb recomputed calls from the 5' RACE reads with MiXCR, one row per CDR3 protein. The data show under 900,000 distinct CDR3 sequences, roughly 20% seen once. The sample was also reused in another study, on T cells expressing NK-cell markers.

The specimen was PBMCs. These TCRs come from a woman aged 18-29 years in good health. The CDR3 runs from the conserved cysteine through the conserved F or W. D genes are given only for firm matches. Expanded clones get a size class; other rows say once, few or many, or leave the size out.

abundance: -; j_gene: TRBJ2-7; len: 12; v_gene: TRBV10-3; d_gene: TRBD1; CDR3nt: TGTGCCATTGCCGGGACAGGCTACGAGCAGTACTTC; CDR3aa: CAIAGTGYEQYF
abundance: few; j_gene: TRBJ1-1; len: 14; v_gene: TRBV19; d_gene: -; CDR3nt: TGTGCCAGTAGATACAGGCTAACGGGCAAAAACGCTTTCTTT; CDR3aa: CASRYRLTGKNAFF
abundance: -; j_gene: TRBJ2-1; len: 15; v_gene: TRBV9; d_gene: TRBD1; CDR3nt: TGTGCCAGCAGCGTGTGGGACAGAGCCTACAATGAGCAGTTCTTC; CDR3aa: CASSVWDRAYNEQFF
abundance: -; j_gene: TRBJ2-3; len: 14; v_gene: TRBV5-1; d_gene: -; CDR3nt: TGCGCCAGCAGCTTGAAGGGCTTCGCAGATACGCAGTATTTT; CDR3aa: CASSLKGFADTQYF
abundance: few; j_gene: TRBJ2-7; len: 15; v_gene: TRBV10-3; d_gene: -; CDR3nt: TGTGCCATCAGCCTAGCCAGGAAGGTGGACTACGAGCAGTACTTC; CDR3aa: CAISLARKVDYEQYF
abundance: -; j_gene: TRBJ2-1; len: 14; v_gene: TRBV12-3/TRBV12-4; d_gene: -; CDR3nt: TGTGCCAGCAGTTTTGGCGGGGCTGTTAATGAGCAGTTCTTC; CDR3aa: CASSFGGAVNEQFF
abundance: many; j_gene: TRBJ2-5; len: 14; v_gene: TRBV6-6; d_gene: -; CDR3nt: TGTGCCAGCACCCGCAGTGGGGCCGTGGAGACCCAGTACTTC; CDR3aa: CASTRSGAVETQYF
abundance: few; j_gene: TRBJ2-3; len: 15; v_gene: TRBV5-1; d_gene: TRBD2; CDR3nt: TGCGCCAGCCGAACTAGCGGGGCTAGCACAGATACGCAGTATTTT; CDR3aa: CASRTSGASTDTQYF
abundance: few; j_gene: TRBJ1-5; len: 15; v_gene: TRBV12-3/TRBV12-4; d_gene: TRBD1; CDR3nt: TGTGCCAGCAGTCCGGACAGGCTGAGCAATCAGCCCCAGCATTTT; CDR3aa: CASSPDRLSNQPQHF
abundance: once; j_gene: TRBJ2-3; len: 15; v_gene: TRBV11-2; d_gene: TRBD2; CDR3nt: TGTGCCAGCAGCTTAACGGGCGGGAGGGCTAATACGCAGTATTTT; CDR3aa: CASSLTGGRANTQYF
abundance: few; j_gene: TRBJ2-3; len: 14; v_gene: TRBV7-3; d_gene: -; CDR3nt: TGTGCCAGCAGCGTCCTGGGGGTCACAGATACGCAGTATTTT; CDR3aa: CASSVLGVTDTQYF
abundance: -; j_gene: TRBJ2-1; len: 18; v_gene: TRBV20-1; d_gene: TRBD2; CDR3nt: TGCAGTGCTAGAGACCCCCGGCTAACTAGCGGAGAATACAATGAGCAGTTCTTC; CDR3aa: CSARDPRLTSGEYNEQFF
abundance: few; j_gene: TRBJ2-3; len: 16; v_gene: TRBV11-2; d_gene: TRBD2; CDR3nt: TGTGCCAGCAGCCCCTACGTCAGCGGGGTTACAGATACGCAGTATTTT; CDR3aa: CASSPYVSGVTDTQYF
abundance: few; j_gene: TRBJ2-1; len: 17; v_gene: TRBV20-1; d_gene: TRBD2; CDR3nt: TGCAGTGCGACGACTAGCGGGGGGGCTTTGTCCTACAATGAGCAGTTCTTC; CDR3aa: CSATTSGGALSYNEQFF
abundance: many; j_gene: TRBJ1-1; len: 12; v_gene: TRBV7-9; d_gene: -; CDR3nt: TGTGCCAGCAGCTCAAGGAACACTGAAGCTTTCTTT; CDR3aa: CASSSRNTEAFF
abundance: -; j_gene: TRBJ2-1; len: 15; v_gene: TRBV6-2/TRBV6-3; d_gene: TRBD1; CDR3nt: TGTGCCAGCAGTTATCGGGACAGCTCCTACAATGAGCAGTTCTTC; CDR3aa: CASSYRDSSYNEQFF
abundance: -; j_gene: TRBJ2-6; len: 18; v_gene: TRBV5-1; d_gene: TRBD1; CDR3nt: TGCGCCAGCAGCCCCCTAGGACAGGGGCACTCTGGGGCCAACGTCCTGACTTTC; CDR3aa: CASSPLGQGHSGANVLTF
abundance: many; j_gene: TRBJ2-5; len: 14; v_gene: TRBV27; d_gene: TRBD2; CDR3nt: TGTGCCAGCAGTTCCTTATTGGGAGGGGAGACCCAGTACTTC; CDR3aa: CASSSLLGGETQYF
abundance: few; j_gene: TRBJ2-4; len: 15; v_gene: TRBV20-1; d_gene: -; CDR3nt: TGCAGTGCCAACCGGGACCCCGGGGCCAAAAACATTCAGTACTTC; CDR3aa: CSANRDPGAKNIQYF
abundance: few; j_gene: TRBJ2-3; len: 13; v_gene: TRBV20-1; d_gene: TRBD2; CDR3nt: TGCAGTGCTAGTGGGGGGGGGTCGGATACGCAGTATTTT; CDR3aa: CSASGGGSDTQYF
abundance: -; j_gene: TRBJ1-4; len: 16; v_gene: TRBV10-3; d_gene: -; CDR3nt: TGTGCCATCAGTGAGTCGGGCAAGGGCCCTAATGAAAAACTGTTTTTT; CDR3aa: CAISESGKGPNEKLFF
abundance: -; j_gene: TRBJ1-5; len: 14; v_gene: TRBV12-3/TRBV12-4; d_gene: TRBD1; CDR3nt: TGTGCCAGCAGTCAACAGGGGAGAGGGCAGCCCCAGCATTTT; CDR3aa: CASSQQGRGQPQHF
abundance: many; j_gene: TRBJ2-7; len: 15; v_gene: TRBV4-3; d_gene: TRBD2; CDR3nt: TGCGCCAGCAGCCAAGGACTAGCGGGACATCGCAGCTTGTACTTC; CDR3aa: CASSQGLAGHRSLYF
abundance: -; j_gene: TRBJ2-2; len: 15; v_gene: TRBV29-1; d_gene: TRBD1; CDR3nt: TGCAGCGTCCGAACCGGGACAGGGATAACCGGGGAGCTGTTTTTT; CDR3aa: CSVRTGTGITGELFF
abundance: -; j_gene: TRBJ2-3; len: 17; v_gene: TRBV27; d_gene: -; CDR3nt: TGTGCCAGCAGTTTATGGAGGGGGACTTCTAGCACAGATACGCAGTATTTT; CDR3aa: CASSLWRGTSSTDTQYF
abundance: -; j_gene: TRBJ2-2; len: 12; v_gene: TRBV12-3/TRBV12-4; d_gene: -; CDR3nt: TGTGACAGCACCGGAGAAGTCGGGGAGCTGTTTTTT; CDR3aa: CDSTGEVGELFF
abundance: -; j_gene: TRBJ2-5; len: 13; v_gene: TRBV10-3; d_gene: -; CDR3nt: TGTGCCATCAGAAACCTTTTGGAGCAGACCCAGTACTTC; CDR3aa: CAIRNLLEQTQYF
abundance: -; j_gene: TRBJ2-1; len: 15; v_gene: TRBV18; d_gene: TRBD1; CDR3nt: TGTGCCAGCTCATACCCCGGGACAGGCTTCCATGAGCAGTTCTTC; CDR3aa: CASSYPGTGFHEQFF
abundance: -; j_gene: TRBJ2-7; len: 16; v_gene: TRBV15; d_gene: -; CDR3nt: TGTGCCACCAGCAGAGGAGGCGGCGGGAATGGCTACGAGCAGTACTTC; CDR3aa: CATSRGGGGNGYEQYF
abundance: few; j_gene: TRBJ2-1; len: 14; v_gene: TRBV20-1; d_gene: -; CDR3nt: TGCAGTGCTGGACTGCCGGGATTAAACAATGAGCAGTTCTTC; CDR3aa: CSAGLPGLNNEQFF
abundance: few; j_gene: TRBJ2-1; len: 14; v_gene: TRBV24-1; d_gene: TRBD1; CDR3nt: TGTGCCACCGGAACAGGGGGCGGCGTCAATGAGCAGTTCTTC; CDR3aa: CATGTGGGVNEQFF
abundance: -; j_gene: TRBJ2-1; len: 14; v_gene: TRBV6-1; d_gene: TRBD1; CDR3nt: TGTGCCAGCAGTGAGCGACAGGGCGTCAATGAGCAGTTCTTC; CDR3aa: CASSERQGVNEQFF
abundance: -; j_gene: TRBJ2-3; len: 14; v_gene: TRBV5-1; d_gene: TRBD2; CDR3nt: TGCGCCAGCAGCGCTAGCGGGGATGGGGATACGCAGTATTTT; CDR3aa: CASSASGDGDTQYF
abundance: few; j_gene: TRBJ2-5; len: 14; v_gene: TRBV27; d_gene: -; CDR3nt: TGTGCCAGCAGTACTCTAGGGAACCAAGAGACCCAGTACTTC; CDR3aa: CASSTLGNQETQYF
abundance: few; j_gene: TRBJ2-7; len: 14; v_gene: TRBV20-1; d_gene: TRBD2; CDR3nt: TGCAGTGCTCCCAAGCGGGAGGGTTCCTACGAGCAGTACTTC; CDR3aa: CSAPKREGSYEQYF
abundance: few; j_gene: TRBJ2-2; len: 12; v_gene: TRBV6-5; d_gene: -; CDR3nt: TGTGCCAGCAGTCCTCGCGACGGGGAGCTGTTTTTT; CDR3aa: CASSPRDGELFF
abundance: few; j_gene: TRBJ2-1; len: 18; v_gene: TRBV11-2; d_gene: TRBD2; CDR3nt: TGTGCCAGCAGCTTAGTTGGGTCTAGCGGGAGGGCCTACAATGAGCAGTTCTTC; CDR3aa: CASSLVGSSGRAYNEQFF
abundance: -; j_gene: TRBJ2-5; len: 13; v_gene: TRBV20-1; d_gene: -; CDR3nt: TGCAGTGCTACCCCGGGAGTTAAAGAGACCCAGTACTTC; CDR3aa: CSATPGVKETQYF
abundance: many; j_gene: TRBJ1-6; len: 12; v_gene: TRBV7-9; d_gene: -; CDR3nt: TGTGCCAGCAGCTCGTGGACCGCACCCCTCCACTTT; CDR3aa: CASSSWTAPLHF
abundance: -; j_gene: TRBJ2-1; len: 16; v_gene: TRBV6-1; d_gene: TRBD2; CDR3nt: TGTGCCAGCAGCCCCGGACTAGCGGGAGGGGTAAATGAGCAGTTCTTC; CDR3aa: CASSPGLAGGVNEQFF
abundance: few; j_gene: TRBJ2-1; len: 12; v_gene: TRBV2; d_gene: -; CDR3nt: TGTGCCAGCAGTGAAAGCCTCCCTTTGCGGGTCTTC; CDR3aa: CASSESLPLRVF
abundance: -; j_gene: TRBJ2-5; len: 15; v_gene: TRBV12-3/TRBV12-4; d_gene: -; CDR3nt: TGTGCCAGCCCTCACAGGGCCAAGTACCAAGAGACCCAGTACTTC; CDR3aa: CASPHRAKYQETQYF
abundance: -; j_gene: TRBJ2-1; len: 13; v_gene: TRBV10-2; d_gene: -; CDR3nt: TGCGCCAGCAGTGAGGGTTTTTTGTCTCTACAGTTCTTC; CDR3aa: CASSEGFLSLQFF
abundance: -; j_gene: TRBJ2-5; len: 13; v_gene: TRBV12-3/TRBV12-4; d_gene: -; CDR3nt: TGTGCCAGCAGCCGTGCTAGGGGGGAGACCCAGTACTTC; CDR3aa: CASSRARGETQYF
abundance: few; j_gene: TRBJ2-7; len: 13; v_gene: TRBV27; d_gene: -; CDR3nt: TGTGCCAGCAGTTTAGGGCTAGGCTACGAGCAGTACTTC; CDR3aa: CASSLGLGYEQYF
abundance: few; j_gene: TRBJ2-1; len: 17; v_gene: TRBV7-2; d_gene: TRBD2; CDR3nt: TGTGCCAGCAGCCGAGGACGGACTAGCGGCCCCTACAATGAGCAGTTCTTC; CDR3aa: CASSRGRTSGPYNEQFF
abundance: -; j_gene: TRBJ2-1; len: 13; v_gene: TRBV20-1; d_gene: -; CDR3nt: TGCAGTGCCTCCGGACGGACAGAGCATGAGCAGTTCTTC; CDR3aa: CSASGRTEHEQFF
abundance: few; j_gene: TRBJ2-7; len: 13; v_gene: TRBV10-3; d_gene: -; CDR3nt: TGTGCCATCAGTTACCCAGGGATTCTCGAGCAGTACTTC; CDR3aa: CAISYPGILEQYF
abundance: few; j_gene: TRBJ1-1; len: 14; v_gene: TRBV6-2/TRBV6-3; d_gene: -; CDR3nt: TGTGCCAGCAGTTACATGGCAGCGAACACTGAAGCTTTCTTT; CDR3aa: CASSYMAANTEAFF
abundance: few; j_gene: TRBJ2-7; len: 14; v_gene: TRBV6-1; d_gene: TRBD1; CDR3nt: TGTGCCAGCAGCCCGGGACAGGGTAGACGCGAGCAGTACTTC; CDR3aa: CASSPGQGRREQYF